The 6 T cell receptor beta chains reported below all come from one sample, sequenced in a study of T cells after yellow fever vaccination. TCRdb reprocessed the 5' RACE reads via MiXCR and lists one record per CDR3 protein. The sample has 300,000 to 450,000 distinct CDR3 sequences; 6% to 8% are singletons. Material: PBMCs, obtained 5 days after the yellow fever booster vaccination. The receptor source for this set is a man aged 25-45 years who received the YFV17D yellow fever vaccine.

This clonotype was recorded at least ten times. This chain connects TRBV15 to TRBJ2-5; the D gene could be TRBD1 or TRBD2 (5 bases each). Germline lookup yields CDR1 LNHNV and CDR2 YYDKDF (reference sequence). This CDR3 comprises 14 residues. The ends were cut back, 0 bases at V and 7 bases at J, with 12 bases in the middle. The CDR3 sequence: CATSRDPGGGTQYF. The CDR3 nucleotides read TGTGCCACCAGCAGAGATCCTGGGGGTGGGACCCAGTACTTC.

The CDR3 DNA follows: TGTGCCAGCACCAGGGGACTAGCAGAGACCCAGTACTTC. It codes for CASTRGLAETQYF. The V gene is TRBV6-1, the J gene TRBJ2-5; 9 bases are a match to TRBD2. V was clipped by 7 bases and J by 4 bases; unmatched bases: 4. Germline CDR1 reads MNHNS; CDR2 reads SASEGT. The CDR3 covers 13 residues.

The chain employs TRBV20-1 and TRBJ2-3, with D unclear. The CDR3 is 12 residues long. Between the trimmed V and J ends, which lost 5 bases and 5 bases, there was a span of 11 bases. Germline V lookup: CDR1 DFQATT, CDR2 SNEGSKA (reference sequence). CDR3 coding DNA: TGCAGTGCTCACGGGTTCAGAGATACGCAGTATTTT. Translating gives CSAHGFRDTQYF.

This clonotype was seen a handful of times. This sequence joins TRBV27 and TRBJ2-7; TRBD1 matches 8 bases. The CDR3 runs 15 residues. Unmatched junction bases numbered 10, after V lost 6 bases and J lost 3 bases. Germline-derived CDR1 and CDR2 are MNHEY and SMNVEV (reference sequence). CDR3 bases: TGTGCCAGCAGCCGCAGGGGGCCGGCCTTCTACGAGCAGTACTTC. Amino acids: CASSRRGPAFYEQYF.

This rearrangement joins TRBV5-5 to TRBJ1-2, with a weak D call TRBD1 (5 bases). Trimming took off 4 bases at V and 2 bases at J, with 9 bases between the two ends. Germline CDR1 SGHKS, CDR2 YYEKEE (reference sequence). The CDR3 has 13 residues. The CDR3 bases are TGTGCCAGCAGCCTCCGGGGGAACTATGGCTACACCTTC. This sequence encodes CASSLRGNYGYTF.

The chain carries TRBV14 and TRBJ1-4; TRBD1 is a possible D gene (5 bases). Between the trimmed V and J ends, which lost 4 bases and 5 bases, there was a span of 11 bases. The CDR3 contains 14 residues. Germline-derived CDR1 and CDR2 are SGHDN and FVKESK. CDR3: CASSPRQSNEKLFF. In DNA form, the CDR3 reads TGTGCCAGCAGCCCCCGACAGAGCAATGAAAAACTGTTTTTT.